This entry concerns a single T cell receptor (beta chain). The antigen is undetermined. This sample stems from a study of T cell responses to AZD1222 COVID-19 vaccine. Overall study findings and caveats: Mapped onto spike, vaccine-associated CD4 TCRs spanned it and were dominant at 160-218 and 743-854. Donors were chiefly white British, with a greater number of females, and clonal diversity was perhaps underestimated. The breadth and depth of Spike-specific TCRs increased once two AZD1222 doses had been given.

The germline V gene encodes CDR1 SGDLS and CDR2 YYNGEE. Trimming cost V 0 bases and J 1 base, with 13 bases left between them. The CDR3 covers 16 residues. Assay: immunoSEQ multiplex PCR; the TCRdb copy retains only in-frame clones and omits some. Of more than 100,000 clones in the sample, approximately 86% were seen once. This sequence originates from an adult who received the AZD1222 COVID-19 vaccine. The sample was peripheral blood, taken 28 days after the second AZD1222 dose. V usage is TRBV9 and J usage is TRBJ1-2; D is possibly TRBD1 (6 bases). CDR3 region: CASSVGSRGNNYGYTF. The CDR3 nucleotides are TGTGCCAGCAGCGTAGGATCCAGGGGTAATAACTATGGCTACACCTTC.